The present entry profiles one T cell receptor (beta chain) with its context. The sample originates from a study of blood T cell repertoires in COVID-19. Across the whole study: Samples of COVID-19 (acute and convalescent) were obtained from the United States, Italy and Spain. PBMCs, B-cell-depleted T cells, or T cells provided the cDNA or gDNA that made up the material.

This CDR3 is built from 15 residues. The germline gives CDR1 LNHDA, CDR2 SQIVND (reference sequence). V lost 6 bases and J 4 bases, leaving 15 bases between the germline ends. In the original workflow: Reference gene primer amplification gave estimated nucleated cell counts. Libraries were prepared by immunoSEQ multiplex PCR; TCRdb keeps only in-frame clonotypes and omits some of them. V, J and clone size were drawn from that table, and D and trimming were deduced from the DNA. The table has approximately 320,000 clones, 65% to 90% seen once. The chain couples TRBV19 to TRBJ2-2; D uncertain. The TCR comes from a human donor in a cohort sampled during active COVID-19. Sequenced sample: peripheral blood. CDR3 in DNA: TGTGCCAGTAGGTTCCTTTACGAGATCACCGGGGAGCTGTTTTTT. The encoded protein is CASRFLYEITGELFF.